The rows below give T cell receptor beta chains drawn from one sample of a study of cytomegalovirus exposure and HLA in healthy donors. The protocol was immunoSEQ multiplex PCR, while the TCRdb copy is restricted to in-frame clones and leaves out a portion. The sample has about 130,000 clones; about two thirds are singletons. Sequencing used PBMCs. The receptors here all came from a man under 40 in good health and CMV-seronegative. CDR3s leave out the opening cysteine and the closing phenylalanine or tryptophan.

cdr3_aa	v_call	j_call
ASSLPGGTNEKLF	TRBV5-6	TRBJ1-4
ASSLSPREQY	TRBV28	TRBJ2-7
ASSPRWGGKLF	TRBV5-6	TRBJ1-4
ASSITGRGKNIQY	TRBV19	TRBJ2-4
ASSSGGVTEAF	TRBV7-9	TRBJ1-1
AISESGQDYNEQF	TRBV10-3	TRBJ2-1
ASSTRTTWHTIY	TRBV5-8	TRBJ1-3
ASSQDGGRRYEQY	TRBV4-1	TRBJ2-7
ASSLAVGDSPYEQY	TRBV27	TRBJ2-7
ASSMKSGGVSTDTQY	TRBV19	TRBJ2-3
ASSDSSYEQY	TRBV6-1	TRBJ2-7
SVTGGAETEAF	TRBV29-1	TRBJ1-1
ASSAQWQGLASTYNEQF	TRBV4-2	TRBJ2-1
ASSLLDRGEQY	TRBV5-6	TRBJ2-7
ASSTLGTGDYGYT	TRBV28	TRBJ1-2
ATSSFSGGLDEQF	TRBV15	TRBJ2-1
ATQDARVSYNSPLH	TRBV5-4	TRBJ1-6
ASSMPSGGWEQETQY	TRBV19	TRBJ2-5
ASSLQFNEKLF	TRBV27	TRBJ1-4
ASSLTGVKGTIY	TRBV28	TRBJ1-3
ASSFASGQETQY	TRBV5-6	TRBJ2-5
ASWFGGHGTEAF	TRBV18	TRBJ1-1
ASSLGSRATNEKLF	TRBV11-2	TRBJ1-4